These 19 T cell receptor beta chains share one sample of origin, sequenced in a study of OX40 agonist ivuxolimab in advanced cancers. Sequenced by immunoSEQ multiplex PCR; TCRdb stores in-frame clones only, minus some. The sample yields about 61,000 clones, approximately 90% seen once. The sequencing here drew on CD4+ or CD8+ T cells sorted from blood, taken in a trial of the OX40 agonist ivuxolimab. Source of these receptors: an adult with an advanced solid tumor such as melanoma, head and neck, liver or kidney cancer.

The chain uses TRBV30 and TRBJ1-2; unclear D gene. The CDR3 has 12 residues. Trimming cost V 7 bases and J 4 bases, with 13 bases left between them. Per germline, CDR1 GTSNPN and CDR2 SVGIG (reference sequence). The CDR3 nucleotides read TGTGCCTACCTGGAGTTTCTCTATGGCTACACCTTC. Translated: CAYLEFLYGYTF.

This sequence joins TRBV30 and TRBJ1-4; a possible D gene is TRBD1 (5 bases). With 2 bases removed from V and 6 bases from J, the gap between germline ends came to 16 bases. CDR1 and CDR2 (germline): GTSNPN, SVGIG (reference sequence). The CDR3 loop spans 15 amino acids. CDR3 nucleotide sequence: TGTGCCTGGAGTCGGCCAGGTTGGGGGTATGAAAAACTGTTTTTT. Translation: CAWSRPGWGYEKLFF.

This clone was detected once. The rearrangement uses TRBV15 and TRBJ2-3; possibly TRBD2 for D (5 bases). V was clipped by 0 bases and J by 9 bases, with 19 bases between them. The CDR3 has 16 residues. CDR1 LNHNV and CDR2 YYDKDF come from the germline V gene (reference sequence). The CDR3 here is CATSRDSGIGGVTQYF. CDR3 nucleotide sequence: TGTGCCACCAGCAGAGATTCGGGAATAGGAGGTGTGACGCAGTATTTT. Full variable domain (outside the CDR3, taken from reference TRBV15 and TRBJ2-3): DAMVIQNPRYQVTQFGKPVTLSCSQTLNHNVMYWYQQKSSQAPKLLFHYYDKDFNNEADTPDNFQSRRPNTSFCFLDIRSPGLGDTAMYLCATSRDSGIGGVTQYFGPGTRLTVL.

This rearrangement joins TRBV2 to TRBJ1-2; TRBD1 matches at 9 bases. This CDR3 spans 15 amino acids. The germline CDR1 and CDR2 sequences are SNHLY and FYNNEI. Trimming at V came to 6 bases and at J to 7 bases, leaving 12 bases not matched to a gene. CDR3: CASSLFSTGGGGYTF. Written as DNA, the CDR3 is TGTGCCAGCAGCCTCTTTTCTACAGGGGGCGGTGGCTACACCTTC.

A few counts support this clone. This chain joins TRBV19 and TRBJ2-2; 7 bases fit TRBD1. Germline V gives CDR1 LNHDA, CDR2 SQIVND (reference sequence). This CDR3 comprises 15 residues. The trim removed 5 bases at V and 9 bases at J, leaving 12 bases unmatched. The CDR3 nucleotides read TGTGCCAGTAGTGCCGGGACAGCCTTGGCCCGGGAGCTGTTTTTT. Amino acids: CASSAGTALARELFF.

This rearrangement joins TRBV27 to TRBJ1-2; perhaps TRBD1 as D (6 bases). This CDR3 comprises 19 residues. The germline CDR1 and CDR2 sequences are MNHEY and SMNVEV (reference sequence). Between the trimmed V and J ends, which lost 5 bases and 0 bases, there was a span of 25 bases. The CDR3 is CASSPNGGALQLANYGYTF. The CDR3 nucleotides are TGTGCCAGCAGTCCCAACGGGGGGGCTCTTCAGTTAGCTAACTATGGCTACACCTTC.

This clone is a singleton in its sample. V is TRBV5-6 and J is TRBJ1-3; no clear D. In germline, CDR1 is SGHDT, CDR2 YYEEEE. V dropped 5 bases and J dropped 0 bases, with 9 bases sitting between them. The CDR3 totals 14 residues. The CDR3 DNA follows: TGTGCCAGCAGACTCGGCAACTCTGGAAACACCATATATTTT. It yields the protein CASRLGNSGNTIYF.

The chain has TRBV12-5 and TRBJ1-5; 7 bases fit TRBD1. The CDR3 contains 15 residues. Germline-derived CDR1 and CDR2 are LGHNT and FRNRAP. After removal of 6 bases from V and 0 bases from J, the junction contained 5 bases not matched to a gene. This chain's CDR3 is CASGRTGSSNQPQHF. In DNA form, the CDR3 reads TGTGCTAGTGGCCGGACAGGTTCTAGCAATCAGCCCCAGCATTTT. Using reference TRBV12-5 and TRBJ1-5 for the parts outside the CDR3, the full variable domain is DARVTQTPRHKVTEMGQEVTMRCQPILGHNTVFWYRQTMMQGLELLAYFRNRAPLDDSGMPKDRFSAEMPDATLATLKIQPSEPRDSAVYFCASGRTGSSNQPQHFGDGTRLSIL.

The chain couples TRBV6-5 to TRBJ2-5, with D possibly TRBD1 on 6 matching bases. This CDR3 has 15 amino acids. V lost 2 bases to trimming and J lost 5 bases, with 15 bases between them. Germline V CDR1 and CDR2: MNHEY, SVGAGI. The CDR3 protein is CASSYGAGAWETQYF. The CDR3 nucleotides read TGTGCCAGCAGTTACGGGGCAGGGGCATGGGAGACCCAGTACTTC.

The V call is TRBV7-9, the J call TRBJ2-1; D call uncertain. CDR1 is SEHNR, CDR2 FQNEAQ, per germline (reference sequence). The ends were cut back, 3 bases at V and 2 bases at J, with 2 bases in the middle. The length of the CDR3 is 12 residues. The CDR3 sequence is CASSFPYNEQFF. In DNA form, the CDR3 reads TGTGCCAGCAGCTTCCCCTACAATGAGCAGTTCTTC. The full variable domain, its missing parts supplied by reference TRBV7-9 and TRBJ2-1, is DTGVSQNPRHKITKRGQNVTFRCDPISEHNRLYWYRQTLGQGPEFLTYFQNEAQLEKSRLLSDRFSAERPKGSFSTLEIQRTEQGDSAMYLCASSFPYNEQFFGPGTRLTVL.

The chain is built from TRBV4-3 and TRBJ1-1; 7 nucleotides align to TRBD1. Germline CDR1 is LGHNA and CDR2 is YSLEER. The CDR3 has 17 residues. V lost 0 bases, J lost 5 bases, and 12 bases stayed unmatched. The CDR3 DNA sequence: TGCGCCAGCAGCCAAGACCCGAGTTCAGAACAGGGGACTGAAGCTTTCTTT. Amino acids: CASSQDPSSEQGTEAFF.

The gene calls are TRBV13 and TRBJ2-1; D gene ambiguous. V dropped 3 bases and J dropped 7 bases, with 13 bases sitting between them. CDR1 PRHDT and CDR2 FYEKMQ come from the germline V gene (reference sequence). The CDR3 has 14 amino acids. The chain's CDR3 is CASSLALVGNEQFF. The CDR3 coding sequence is TGTGCCAGCAGCTTGGCCCTAGTGGGGAATGAGCAGTTCTTC.

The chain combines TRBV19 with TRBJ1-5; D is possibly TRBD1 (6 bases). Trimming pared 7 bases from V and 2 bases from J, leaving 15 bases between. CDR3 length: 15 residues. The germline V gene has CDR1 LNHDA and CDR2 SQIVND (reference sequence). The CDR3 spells CASTPLQGRNQPQHF. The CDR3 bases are TGTGCCAGTACCCCGTTACAGGGACGCAATCAGCCCCAGCATTTT. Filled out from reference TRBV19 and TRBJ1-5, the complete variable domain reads DGGITQSPKYLFRKEGQNVTLSCEQNLNHDAMYWYRQDPGQGLRLIYYSQIVNDFQKGDIAEGYSVSREKKESFPLTVTSAQKNPTAFYLCASTPLQGRNQPQHFGDGTRLSIL.

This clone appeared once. As DNA, the CDR3 is TGTGCCAGCAGCTTGAGCGGCAGCAATCAGCCCCAGCATTTT. This encodes CASSLSGSNQPQHF. The V gene is TRBV5-8, the J gene TRBJ1-5; D gene ambiguous. Trimming removed 1 base from V and 1 base from J, with 6 bases in between. This CDR3 spans 14 amino acids. Looked up from germline, CDR1 is SGHTS and CDR2 is YDEGEE.

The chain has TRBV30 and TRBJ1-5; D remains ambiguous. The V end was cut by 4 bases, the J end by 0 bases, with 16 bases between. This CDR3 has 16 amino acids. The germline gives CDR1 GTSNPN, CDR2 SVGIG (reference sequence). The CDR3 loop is CAWTPSAGSSNQPQHF. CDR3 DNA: TGTGCCTGGACCCCAAGTGCGGGAAGTAGCAATCAGCCCCAGCATTTT.

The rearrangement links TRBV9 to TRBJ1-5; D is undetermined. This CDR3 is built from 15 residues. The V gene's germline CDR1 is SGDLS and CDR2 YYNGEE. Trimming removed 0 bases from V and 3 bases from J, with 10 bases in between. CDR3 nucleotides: TGTGCCAGCAGCGTAGGGTCGTTTCACAATCAGCCCCAGCATTTT. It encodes CASSVGSFHNQPQHF.

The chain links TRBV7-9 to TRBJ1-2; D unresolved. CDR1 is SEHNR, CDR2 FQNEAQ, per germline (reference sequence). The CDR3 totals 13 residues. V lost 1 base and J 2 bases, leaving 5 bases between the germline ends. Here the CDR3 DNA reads TGTGCCAGCAGCTTAGGTGCAAACTATGGCTACACCTTC. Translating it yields CASSLGANYGYTF.

DNA of the CDR3: TGTGCCAGCAGCCGGGGGCTAGCGCATTCCGGAACAGATACGCAGTATTTT. This gives the protein CASSRGLAHSGTDTQYF. The chain uses TRBV27 and TRBJ2-3; TRBD1 or TRBD2 may be the D gene (6 bases each). CDR1 and CDR2 from the germline V gene are MNHEY and SMNVEV (reference sequence). The CDR3 covers 17 residues. V dropped 6 bases and J dropped 3 bases, with 22 bases sitting between them.

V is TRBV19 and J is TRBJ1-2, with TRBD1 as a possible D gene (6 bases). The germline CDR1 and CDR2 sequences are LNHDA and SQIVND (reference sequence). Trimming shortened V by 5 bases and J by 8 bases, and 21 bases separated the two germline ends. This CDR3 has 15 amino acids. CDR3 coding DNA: TGTGCCAGTAGTCCAGAGGGACATATCTATGACGGCTACACCTTC. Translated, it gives CASSPEGHIYDGYTF. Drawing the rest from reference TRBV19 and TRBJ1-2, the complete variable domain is DGGITQSPKYLFRKEGQNVTLSCEQNLNHDAMYWYRQDPGQGLRLIYYSQIVNDFQKGDIAEGYSVSREKKESFPLTVTSAQKNPTAFYLCASSPEGHIYDGYTFGSGTRLTVV.